This T cell receptor beta chain emerged from a study of beta chain features in type 1 diabetes. Findings and caveats of the study: When Type 1 diabetes patients were examined, their TCRB CDR3s proved moderately but significantly shorter in all four CD4+ subsets.

The study reverse transcribed the entire isolated RNA, so it sequenced expressed TCRB transcripts. Profiled with immunoSEQ multiplex PCR; TCRdb holds only in-frame clones, not every one. The repertoire has around 500,000 clones, over 9.5% of them found once; the top ten carry 0.04% to 0.05%. The V gene's germline CDR1 is GTSNPN and CDR2 SVGIG (reference sequence). The CDR3 is 12 amino acids. Trimming at V came to 3 bases and at J to 12 bases, leaving 8 bases not matched to a gene. About this clone: Its target is unknown.

Only one heparinised blood draw was taken per donor, and its volume averaged approximately 0.11 L. Populations obtained by sorting all exceeded 95% purity. Sequencing was carried out using naive CD4+ T cells from blood. The rearrangement uses TRBV30 and TRBJ2-1, with 7 bases identical to TRBD2. The sequence came from a woman aged 18-29 years in good health. CDR3 nucleotides: TGTGCCTGGAGCCAGTCTGGGAGGGGGCAGTTCTTC. Its protein is CAWSQSGRGQFF.